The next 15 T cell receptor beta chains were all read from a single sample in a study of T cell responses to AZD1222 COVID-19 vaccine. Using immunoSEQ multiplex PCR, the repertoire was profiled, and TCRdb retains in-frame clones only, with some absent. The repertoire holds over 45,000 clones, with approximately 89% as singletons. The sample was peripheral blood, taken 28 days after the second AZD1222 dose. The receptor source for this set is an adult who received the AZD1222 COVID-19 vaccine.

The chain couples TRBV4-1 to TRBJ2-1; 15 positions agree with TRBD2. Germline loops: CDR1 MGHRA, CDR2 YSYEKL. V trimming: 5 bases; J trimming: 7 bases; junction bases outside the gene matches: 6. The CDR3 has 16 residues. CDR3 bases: TGCGCCAGCAGCTGGGGGACTAGCGGGGGGTGGAATGAGCAGTTCTTC. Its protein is CASSWGTSGGWNEQFF.

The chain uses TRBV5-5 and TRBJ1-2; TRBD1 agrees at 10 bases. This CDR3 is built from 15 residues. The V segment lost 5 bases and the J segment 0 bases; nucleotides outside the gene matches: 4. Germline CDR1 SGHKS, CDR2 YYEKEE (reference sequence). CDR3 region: CASRRTGGANYGYTF. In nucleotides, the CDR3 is TGTGCCAGCAGGCGGACAGGGGGAGCTAACTATGGCTACACCTTC. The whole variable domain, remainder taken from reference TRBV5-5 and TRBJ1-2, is DAGVTQSPTHLIKTRGQQVTLRCSPISGHKSVSWYQQVLGQGPQFIFQYYEKEERGRGNFPDRFSARQFPNYSSELNVNALLLGDSALYLCASRRTGGANYGYTFGSGTRLTVV.

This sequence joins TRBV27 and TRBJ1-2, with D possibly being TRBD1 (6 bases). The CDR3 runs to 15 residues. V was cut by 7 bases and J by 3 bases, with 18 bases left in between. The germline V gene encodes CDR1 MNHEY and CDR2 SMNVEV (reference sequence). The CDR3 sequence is CASTPIGGQYYGYTF. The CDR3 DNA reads TGTGCCAGCACCCCGATTGGAGGACAGTACTATGGCTACACCTTC.

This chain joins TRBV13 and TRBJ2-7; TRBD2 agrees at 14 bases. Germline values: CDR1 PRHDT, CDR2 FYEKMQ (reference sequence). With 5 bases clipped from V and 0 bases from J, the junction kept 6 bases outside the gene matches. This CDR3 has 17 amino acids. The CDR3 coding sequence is TGTGCCAGCAGCCCGAGGACTAGCGGGGGGTCCTCCTACGAGCAGTACTTC. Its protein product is CASSPRTSGGSSYEQYF.

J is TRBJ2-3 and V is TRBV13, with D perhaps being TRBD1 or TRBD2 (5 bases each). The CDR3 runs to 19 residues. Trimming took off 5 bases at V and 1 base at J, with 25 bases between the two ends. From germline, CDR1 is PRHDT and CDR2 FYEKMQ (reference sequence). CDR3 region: CASSTPFRYDRGGTDTQYF. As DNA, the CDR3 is TGTGCCAGCAGCACCCCATTCCGCTATGATAGGGGAGGCACAGATACGCAGTATTTT. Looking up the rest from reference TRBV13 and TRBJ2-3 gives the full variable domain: AAGVIQSPRHLIKEKRETATLKCYPIPRHDTVYWYQQGPGQDPQFLISFYEKMQSDKGSIPDRFSAQQFSDYHSELNMSSLELGDSALYFCASSTPFRYDRGGTDTQYFGPGTRLTVL.

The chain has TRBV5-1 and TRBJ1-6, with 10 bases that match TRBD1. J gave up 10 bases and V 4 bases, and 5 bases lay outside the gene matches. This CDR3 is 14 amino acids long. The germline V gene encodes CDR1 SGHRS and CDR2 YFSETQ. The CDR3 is CASSMGQGRSPLHF. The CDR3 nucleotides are TGCGCCAGCAGCATGGGACAGGGGAGATCACCCCTCCACTTT.

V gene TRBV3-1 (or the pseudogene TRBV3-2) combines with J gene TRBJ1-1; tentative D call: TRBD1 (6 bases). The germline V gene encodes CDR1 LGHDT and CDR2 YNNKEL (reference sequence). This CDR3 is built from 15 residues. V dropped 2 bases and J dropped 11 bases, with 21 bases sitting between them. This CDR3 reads CASSQRSRDTKGAFF. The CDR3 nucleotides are TGTGCCAGCAGCCAACGCAGCCGGGACACTAAGGGGGCTTTCTTT.

CDR3 amino acids: CASSREEMNTEAFF. CDR3 nucleotide sequence: TGTGCCAGCAGCCGGGAGGAGATGAACACTGAAGCTTTCTTT. This chain uses TRBV3-1 (or the pseudogene TRBV3-2) with TRBJ1-1; no clear D. This CDR3 contains 14 residues. CDR1 and CDR2 (germline): LGHDT, YNNKEL (reference sequence). V lost 4 bases, J lost 0 bases, and 9 bases lay in between.

The DNA of the CDR3 is TGTGCCAGCAGGAAGAATTTCGGACAGGGGAACACCGGGGAGCTGTTTTTT. Translated, it gives CASRKNFGQGNTGELFF. This sequence joins TRBV7-9 and TRBJ2-2; TRBD1 matches 8 bases. V lost 6 bases and J lost 1; bases outside the gene matches: 10. Germline CDR1 reads SEHNR; CDR2 reads FQNEAQ (reference sequence). CDR3 length equals 17 residues.

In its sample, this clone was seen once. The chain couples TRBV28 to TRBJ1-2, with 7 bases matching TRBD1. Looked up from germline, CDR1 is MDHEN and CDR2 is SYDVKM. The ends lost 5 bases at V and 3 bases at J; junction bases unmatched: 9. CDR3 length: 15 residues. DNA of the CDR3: TGTGCCAGCAGTCCAATAACCACAGGGGACTATGGCTACACCTTC. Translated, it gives CASSPITTGDYGYTF.

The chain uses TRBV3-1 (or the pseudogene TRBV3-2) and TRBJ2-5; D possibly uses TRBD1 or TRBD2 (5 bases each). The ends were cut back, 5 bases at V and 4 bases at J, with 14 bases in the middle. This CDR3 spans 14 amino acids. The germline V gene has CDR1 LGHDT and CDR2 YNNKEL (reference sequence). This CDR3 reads CASSYSRGRETQYF. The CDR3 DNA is TGTGCCAGCAGCTACTCTAGGGGACGAGAGACCCAGTACTTC.

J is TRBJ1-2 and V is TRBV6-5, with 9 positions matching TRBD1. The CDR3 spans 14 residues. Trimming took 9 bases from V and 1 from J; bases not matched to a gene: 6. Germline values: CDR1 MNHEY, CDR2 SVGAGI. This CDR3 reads CASEPGQGNYGYTF. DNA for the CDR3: TGTGCCAGTGAACCGGGACAGGGTAACTATGGCTACACCTTC.

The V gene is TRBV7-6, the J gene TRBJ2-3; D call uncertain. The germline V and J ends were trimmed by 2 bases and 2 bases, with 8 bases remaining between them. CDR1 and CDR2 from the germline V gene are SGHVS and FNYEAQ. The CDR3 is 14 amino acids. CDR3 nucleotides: TGTGCCAGCAGCTTAAAGGGATTCACAGATACGCAGTATTTT. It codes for CASSLKGFTDTQYF.

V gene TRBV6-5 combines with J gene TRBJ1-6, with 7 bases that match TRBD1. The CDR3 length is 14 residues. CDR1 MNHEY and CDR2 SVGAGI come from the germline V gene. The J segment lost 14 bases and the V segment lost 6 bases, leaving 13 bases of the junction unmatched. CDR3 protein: CASSKRDSIGSLHF. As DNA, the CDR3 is TGTGCCAGCAGCAAAAGGGACAGCATAGGGTCCCTCCACTTT.

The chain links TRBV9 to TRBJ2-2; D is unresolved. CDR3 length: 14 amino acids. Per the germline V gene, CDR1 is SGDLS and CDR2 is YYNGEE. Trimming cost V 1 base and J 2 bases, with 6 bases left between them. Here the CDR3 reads CASSVFRNTGELFF. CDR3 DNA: TGTGCCAGCAGCGTATTCAGAAACACCGGGGAGCTGTTTTTT.